The sequence of this T cell receptor (beta chain) was determined in a study of blood T cell repertoires in COVID-19. About the research overall: Sites in the United States, Italy and Spain provided acute and convalescent COVID-19 samples. T cells, B-cell-depleted T cells, or PBMCs provided the cDNA or gDNA that served as material.

As handled by the study authors: Amplification of reference gene primers was used by the study to estimate nucleated cell counts. Sequencing was performed with immunoSEQ multiplex PCR; in TCRdb, only in-frame clones are kept and a portion is missing. V, J and clone size reflect that table, while D and trimming were determined from the DNA. The sample lists fewer than 85,000 clones, 80% to 90% occurring once. The germline V gene encodes CDR1 KGHDR and CDR2 SFDVKD. The CDR3 contains 16 residues. V was cut by 2 bases and J by 2 bases, with 14 bases left in between. This chain links TRBV24-1 with TRBJ2-5, with D maybe TRBD1 (5 bases). The clonotype was recovered from a woman aged 55-69 years with acute or convalescent COVID-19. The sequenced material came from peripheral blood. The CDR3 loop reads CATSDSRQFGQETQYF. As DNA, the CDR3 is TGTGCCACCAGTGATTCAAGACAGTTTGGACAAGAGACCCAGTACTTC.